This T cell receptor (beta chain) emerged from a study of PD-L1 blockade in urothelial cancer. Study-wide context: Blood drawn 3 weeks (second dose) and 6 weeks after treatment start was analyzed. T cells were recovered from blood samples at a median of around 140,000. Findings and limits, study-wide: Survival was better when pretreatment blood TCR clonality fell below the median.

Sample time point: pretreatment peripheral blood. Some clones are missing from TCRdb's copy, which holds only in-frame ones; the method was immunoSEQ multiplex PCR. The data hold 37,000 or so clones, with 75% to 90% observed a single time. Only one count was recorded for this clone. The antigen is unknown. The CDR3 has 15 amino acids. Germline V gene sequence: CDR1 MNHEY, CDR2 SVGAGI. V dropped 5 bases and J dropped 6; count of bases not matched to a gene: 6. The origin of this receptor is a man aged 55-75 years with urothelial cancer. The material was PBMCs, obtained around atezolizumab (anti-PD-L1) treatment. This sequence joins TRBV6-5 and TRBJ2-3, with 12 bases identical to TRBD2. CDR3 residues: CASSRLAGVGDTQYF. CDR3 coding DNA: TGTGCCAGCAGTCGACTAGCGGGAGTTGGGGATACGCAGTATTTT.